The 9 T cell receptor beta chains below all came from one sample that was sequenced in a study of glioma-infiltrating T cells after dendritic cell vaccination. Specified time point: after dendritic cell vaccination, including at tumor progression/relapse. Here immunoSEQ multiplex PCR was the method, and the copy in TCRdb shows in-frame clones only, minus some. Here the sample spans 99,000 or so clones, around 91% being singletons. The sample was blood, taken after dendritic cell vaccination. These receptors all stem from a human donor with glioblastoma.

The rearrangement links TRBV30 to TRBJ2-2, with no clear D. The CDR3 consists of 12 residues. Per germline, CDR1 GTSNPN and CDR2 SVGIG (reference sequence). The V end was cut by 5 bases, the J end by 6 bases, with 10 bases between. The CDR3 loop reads CAWGSGPGELFF. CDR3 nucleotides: TGTGCCTGGGGGTCAGGCCCCGGGGAGCTGTTTTTT.

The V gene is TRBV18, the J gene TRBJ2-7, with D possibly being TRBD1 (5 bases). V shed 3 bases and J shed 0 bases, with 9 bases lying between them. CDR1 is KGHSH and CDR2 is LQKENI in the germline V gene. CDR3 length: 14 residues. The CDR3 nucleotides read TGTGCCAGCTCACCCAACAGGATCTCCTACGAGCAGTACTTC. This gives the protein CASSPNRISYEQYF.

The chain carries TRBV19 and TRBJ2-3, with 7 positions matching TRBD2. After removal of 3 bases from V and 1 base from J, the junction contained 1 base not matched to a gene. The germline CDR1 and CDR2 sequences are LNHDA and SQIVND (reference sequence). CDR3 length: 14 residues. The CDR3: CASSIRGGTDTQYF. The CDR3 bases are TGTGCCAGTAGTATCCGGGGGGGCACAGATACGCAGTATTTT.

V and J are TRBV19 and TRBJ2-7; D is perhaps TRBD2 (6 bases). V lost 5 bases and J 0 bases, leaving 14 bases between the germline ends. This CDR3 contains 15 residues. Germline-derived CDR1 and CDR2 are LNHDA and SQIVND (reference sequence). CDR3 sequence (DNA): TGTGCCAGTAGTGCTGGGGACTTTTACTCCTACGAGCAGTACTTC. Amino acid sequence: CASSAGDFYSYEQYF.

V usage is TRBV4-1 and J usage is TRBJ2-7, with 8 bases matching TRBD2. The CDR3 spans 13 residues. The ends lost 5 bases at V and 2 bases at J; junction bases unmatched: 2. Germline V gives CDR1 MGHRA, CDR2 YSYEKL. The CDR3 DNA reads TGCGCCAGCAGCAGGGGACTAGCCTACGAGCAGTACTTC. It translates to CASSRGLAYEQYF.

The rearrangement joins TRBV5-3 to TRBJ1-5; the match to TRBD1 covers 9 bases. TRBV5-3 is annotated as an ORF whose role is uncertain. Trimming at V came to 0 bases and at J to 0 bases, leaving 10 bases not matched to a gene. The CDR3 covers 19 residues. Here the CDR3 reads CARSLVQGAMGYSNQPQHF. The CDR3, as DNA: TGTGCCAGAAGCTTGGTACAGGGGGCGATGGGATATAGCAATCAGCCCCAGCATTTT.

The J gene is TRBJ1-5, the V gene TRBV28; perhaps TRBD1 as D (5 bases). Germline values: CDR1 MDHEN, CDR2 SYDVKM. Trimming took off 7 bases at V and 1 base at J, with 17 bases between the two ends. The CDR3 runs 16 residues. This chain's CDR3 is CASTTIARGSNQPQHF. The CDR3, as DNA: TGTGCCAGCACCACTATTGCTCGGGGGAGCAATCAGCCCCAGCATTTT.

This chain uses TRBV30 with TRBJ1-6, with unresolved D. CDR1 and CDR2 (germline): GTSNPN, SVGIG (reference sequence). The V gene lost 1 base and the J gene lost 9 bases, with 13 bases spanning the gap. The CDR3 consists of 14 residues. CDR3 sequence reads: CAWSGTGESSPLHF. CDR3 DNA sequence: TGTGCCTGGAGTGGGACTGGAGAAAGTTCACCCCTCCACTTT.

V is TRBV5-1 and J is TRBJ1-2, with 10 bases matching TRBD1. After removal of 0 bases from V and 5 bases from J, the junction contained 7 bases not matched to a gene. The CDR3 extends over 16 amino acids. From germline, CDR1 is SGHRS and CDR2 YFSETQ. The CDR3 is CASSLGDRGGLYGYTF. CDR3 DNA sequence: TGCGCCAGCAGCTTGGGGGACAGGGGAGGTTTGTATGGCTACACCTTC.